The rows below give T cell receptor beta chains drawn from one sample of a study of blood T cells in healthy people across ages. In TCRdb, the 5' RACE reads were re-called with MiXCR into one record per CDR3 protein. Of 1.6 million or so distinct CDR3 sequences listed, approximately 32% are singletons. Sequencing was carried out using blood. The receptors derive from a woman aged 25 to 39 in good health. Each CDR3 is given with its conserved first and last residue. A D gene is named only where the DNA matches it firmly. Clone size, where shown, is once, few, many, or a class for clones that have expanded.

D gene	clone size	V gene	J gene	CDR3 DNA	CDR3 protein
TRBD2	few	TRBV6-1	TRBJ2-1	TGTGCCAGCAGTGTGGCTAGCGGGAGTTGGGAGAGCTCCTACAATGAGCAGTTCTTC	CASSVASGSWESSYNEQFF
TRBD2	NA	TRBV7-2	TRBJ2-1	TGTTCCAGCAGCCCCCGAGCTAGCGGAGGAGGGGAGCAGTTCTTC	CSSSPRASGGGEQFF
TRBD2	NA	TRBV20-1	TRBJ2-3	TGCAGTGCTCCAGGACTAGCGGGGGGCCCGACCACAGATACGCAGTATTTT	CSAPGLAGGPTTDTQYF
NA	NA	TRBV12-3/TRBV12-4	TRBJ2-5	TGTGCCAGCAGTCCTACCAGCGGAAGAGGAGAGACCCGGTACTTC	CASSPTSGRGETRYF
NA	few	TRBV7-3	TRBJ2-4	TGTGCCAGCAGCTCCAGCCTCACCAGGGTTTCCAAAAACATTCAGTACTTC	CASSSSLTRVSKNIQYF
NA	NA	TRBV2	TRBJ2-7	TGTGCCAGCCGCGGACTTAAACTATCCTACGAGCAGTACTTC	CASRGLKLSYEQYF
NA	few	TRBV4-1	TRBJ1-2	TGCGCCAGCAGCCCAGAAGGCCGGGGGACTTATGGCTACACCTTC	CASSPEGRGTYGYTF
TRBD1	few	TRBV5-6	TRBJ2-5	TGTGCCAGCAGCTTGATCGCCAGGGGGGAGACCCAGTACTTC	CASSLIARGETQYF
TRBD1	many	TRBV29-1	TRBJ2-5	TGCAGCGTTTTGGGGACAAGGGGGCAACAAGAGACCCAGTACTTC	CSVLGTRGQQETQYF
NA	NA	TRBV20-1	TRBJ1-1	TGCAGTGCTAGACGTAAGGGCCCAAACACTGAAGCTTTCTTT	CSARRKGPNTEAFF
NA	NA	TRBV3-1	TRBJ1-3	TGTGCCAGCAGCCCCGACGGGGGGCGTCAAGGGAACACCATATATTTT	CASSPDGGRQGNTIYF
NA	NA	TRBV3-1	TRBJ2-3	TGTGCCAGCAGCCACAAGGGACTCATCAGCGATACGCAGTATTTT	CASSHKGLISDTQYF
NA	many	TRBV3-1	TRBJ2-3	TGTGCCAGCAGCGGACTGACCGACTTGGCAACGCAGTATTTT	CASSGLTDLATQYF
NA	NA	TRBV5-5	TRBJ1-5	TGTGCCAGCAGCTTGGGCCAGGCCCCAAGGCCCCAGCATTTT	CASSLGQAPRPQHF
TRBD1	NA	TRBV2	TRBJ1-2	TGTGCCAACAGGGCGTCAGGGGGTTCTGTGGGCTACACCTTC	CANRASGGSVGYTF
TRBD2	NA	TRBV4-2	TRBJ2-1	TGTGCCAGCAGCCCCAAGGATAGCGGGATATACAATGTGCAGTTCTTC	CASSPKDSGIYNVQFF
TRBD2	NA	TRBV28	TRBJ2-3	TGTGCCAGCAGTTTCGATCTCCCTCCTCCCGGGACTAGCGGGATCAGCACAGATACGCAGTATTTT	CASSFDLPPPGTSGISTDTQYF
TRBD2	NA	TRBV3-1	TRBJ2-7	TGTGCCAGCAGCCAAGGTCTAGCGGGGACCCGCTACGAGCAGTACTTC	CASSQGLAGTRYEQYF
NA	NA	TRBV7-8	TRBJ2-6	TGTGCCAGCAGCTTCTTCCGGTTCTCTGGGGCCAACGTCCTGGCTTTC	CASSFFRFSGANVLAF
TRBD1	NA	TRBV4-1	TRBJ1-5	TGCGCCAGCAGCCAACCAGGGGGTAGGAGCAATCAGCCCCAGCATTTT	CASSQPGGRSNQPQHF
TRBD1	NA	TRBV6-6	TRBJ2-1	TGTGCCAGCAGAACCCCGGGACAGGGGAGTAATGAGCAGTTCTTC	CASRTPGQGSNEQFF
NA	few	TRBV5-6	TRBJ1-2	TGTGCCAGCAGCCTCGGACGGAGCAGCACCTTC	CASSLGRSSTF
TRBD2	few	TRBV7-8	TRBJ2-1	TGTGCCAGCAGCCAGGGAGGATTGCTAGCGGGGGGGCCTTTCGGTGAGCAGTTCTTC	CASSQGGLLAGGPFGEQFF
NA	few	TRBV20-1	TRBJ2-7	TGCAGTGCTTCTGAGGGTGGGGTGGGGGGCTACGAGCAGTACTTC	CSASEGGVGGYEQYF
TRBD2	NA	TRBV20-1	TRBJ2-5	TGCAGGGCTAGTAGCTTTTGGACTAGCGACCAAGAGACCCAGTACTTC	CRASSFWTSDQETQYF
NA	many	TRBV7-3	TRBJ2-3	TGTGCCAGCAGCTCCCCAGGGGGAGGGCAGTATTTT	CASSSPGGGQYF
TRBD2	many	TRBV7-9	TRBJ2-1	TGTGCCAGCAGTACTAGCGGATACAATGAGCAGTTCTTC	CASSTSGYNEQFF
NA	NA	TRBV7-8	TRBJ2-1	TGTGCCAGCAGCTTAAGCTACCCCGAAGAGCAGTTCTTC	CASSLSYPEEQFF
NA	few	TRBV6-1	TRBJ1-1	TGTGCCAGCATCATACAGGTCGGACAGATGAACACTGAAGCTTTCTTT	CASIIQVGQMNTEAFF
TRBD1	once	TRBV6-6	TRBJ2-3	TGTGCCAGCTTACGGGGGGACAGGGGACACACAGATACGCAGTATTTT	CASLRGDRGHTDTQYF
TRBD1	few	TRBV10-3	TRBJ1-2	TGTGCCATCAGTGAGTCGGAGAGGGGACAGGGGGCCGACTATGGCTACACCTTC	CAISESERGQGADYGYTF
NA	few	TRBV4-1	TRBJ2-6	TGCGCCAGCAGCCCGGGACATTTCTCTGGGGCCAACGTCCTGACTTTC	CASSPGHFSGANVLTF
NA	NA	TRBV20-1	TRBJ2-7	TGCAGTGCACCAAAGCCGGGGCAGGGCCAGTACTTC	CSAPKPGQGQYF
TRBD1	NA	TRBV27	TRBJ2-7	TGTGCCAGCAGTCGTGGGGACAGGGACTACGAGCAGTACTTC	CASSRGDRDYEQYF
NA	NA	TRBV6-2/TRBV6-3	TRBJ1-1	TGTGCCAGCTTGCGCCGGGGGCGTGACACTGAAGCTTTCTTT	CASLRRGRDTEAFF
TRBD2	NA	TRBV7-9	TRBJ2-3	TGTGCCAGCAGCTTATGGCGCGGGGGGGCATCAGATACGCAGTATTTT	CASSLWRGGASDTQYF
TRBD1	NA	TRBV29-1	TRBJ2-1	TGCAGCGTTGCGGGGAACAGGGGGTCATACAATGAGCAGTTCTTC	CSVAGNRGSYNEQFF
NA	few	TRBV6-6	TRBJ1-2	TGTGCCAGCAGGACCCTGGAGGGTCCTAGCGATGGCTACACCTTC	CASRTLEGPSDGYTF
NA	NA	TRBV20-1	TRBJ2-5	TGCAGTGCTAGAGAGCCTCATAGGATCGGGGAGACCCAGTACTTC	CSAREPHRIGETQYF
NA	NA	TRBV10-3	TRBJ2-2	TGTGCCATCAGTGAGTCCTTAGGGGCCTACACCGGGGAGCTGTTTTTT	CAISESLGAYTGELFF
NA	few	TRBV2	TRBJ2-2	TGTGCCAGCAGTGGGGACACCGGGGAGCTGTTTTTT	CASSGDTGELFF
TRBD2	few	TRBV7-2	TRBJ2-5	TGTGCCAGCAGCTTAAGCGGGAGTCGGCAAGAGACCCAGTACTTC	CASSLSGSRQETQYF
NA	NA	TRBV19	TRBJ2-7	TGTGCCAGTAGTAACCGGGACACCTACGAGCAGTACTTC	CASSNRDTYEQYF
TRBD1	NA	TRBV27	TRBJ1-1	TGTGCCAGCAGTTCTTCCAGGGGGCGAAGAAACACTGAAGCTTTCTTT	CASSSSRGRRNTEAFF
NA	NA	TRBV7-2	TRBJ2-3	TGTGCCAGCAGCTTAGGGGGGAGGCCGGGCACAGATACGCAGTATTTT	CASSLGGRPGTDTQYF
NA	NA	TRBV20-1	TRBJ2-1	TGCAGTGCTAGGCCTGCACTAGCTTACTACAATGAGCAGTTCTTC	CSARPALAYYNEQFF
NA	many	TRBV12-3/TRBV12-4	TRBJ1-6	TGTGCCAGCAGTCTCGCCGGGGCCGGTAATTCACCCCTCCACTTT	CASSLAGAGNSPLHF
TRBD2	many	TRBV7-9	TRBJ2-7	TGTGCCAGCAGCTCAGCACTAGCGGGAGAATCCGAGCAGTACTTC	CASSSALAGESEQYF
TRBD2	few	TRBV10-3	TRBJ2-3	TGTGCCACACAAGAGCGGGAGGCTAGTCTAGATACGCAGTATTTT	CATQEREASLDTQYF
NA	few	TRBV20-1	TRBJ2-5	TGCAGTGCTAGCGTCGCTAGTACTAGCCGATACCAAGAGACCCAGTACTTC	CSASVASTSRYQETQYF
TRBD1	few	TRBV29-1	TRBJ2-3	TGCAGCGTTGTGGATACTGGAGGGACAGGGTACACAGATACGCAGTATTTT	CSVVDTGGTGYTDTQYF
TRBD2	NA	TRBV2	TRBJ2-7	TGTGCCACTGCGCAGCGGGGTCCGTACGAGCAGTACTTC	CATAQRGPYEQYF
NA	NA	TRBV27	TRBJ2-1	TGTACTCACCCCGGGGGGCTAGCGGAGTACAATGAGCAGTTCTTC	CTHPGGLAEYNEQFF
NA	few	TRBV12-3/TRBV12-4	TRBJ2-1	TGTGCCAGCAGTCCCGAAAGTGCCCTTCCGGATGAGCAGTTCTTC	CASSPESALPDEQFF
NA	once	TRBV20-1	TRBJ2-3	TGCAGTGCTCACCCGACCACGAGTCCAGATACGCAGTATTTT	CSAHPTTSPDTQYF
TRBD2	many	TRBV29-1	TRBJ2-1	TGCAGCGTTGGACTAGCGGTATCCAATGAGCAGTTCTTC	CSVGLAVSNEQFF
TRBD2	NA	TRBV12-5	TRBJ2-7	TGTGCTAGTGGCGTTAGCGGGGGGAATGAGCAGTACTTC	CASGVSGGNEQYF
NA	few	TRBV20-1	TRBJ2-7	TGCAGTGCTAGAGATGGGCAGGCTCTTCAGTACTTC	CSARDGQALQYF
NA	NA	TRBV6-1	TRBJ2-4	TGTGCCAGCAGTGAACGGCACGAAGCCAAAAGCATTCAGTACTTC	CASSERHEAKSIQYF